This T cell receptor (beta chain) was recovered during a study of blood T cell repertoires in COVID-19. TCRdb's copy holds only in-frame clones and misses some; the assay was immunoSEQ multiplex PCR. This table has 50,000 to 65,000 clones, more than 75% appearing once. About this clone itself: Other DNA sequences within the sample encode an identical CDR3.

Trimming removed 0 bases from V and 3 bases from J; junction bases left unmatched: 1. CDR1 is SGHRS, CDR2 YFSETQ, per germline. This CDR3 spans 14 amino acids. Sequencing was performed on peripheral blood. The receptor's source is a man over 45 with active COVID-19. V and J are TRBV5-1 and TRBJ2-7; the match to TRBD1 covers 9 bases. The CDR3, as DNA: TGCGCCAGCAGCTTGGCGGGACAGGGCTACGAGCAGTACTTC. Translated: CASSLAGQGYEQYF.